This T cell receptor beta chain came from a study of cytomegalovirus exposure and HLA in healthy donors. As regards this clone: Its cognate antigen is unknown. The junction shows a germline mismatch at one end, possibly a read error.

The PCR was carried out with 60 Vbeta primers and 13 Jbeta primers. Authors' processing steps: There were about 88 million unique TCR beta chains by a later count, and approximately 10 million of them were shared. Libraries were prepared by immunoSEQ multiplex PCR; TCRdb keeps only in-frame clonotypes and omits some of them. That table is the source of V, J and clone size, and D and trimming were worked out from the DNA. The table records about 130,000 clones, around 80% of them present only once. Findings and limits, study-wide: Earlier results showed most TCR beta V segments being productive about 87% or about 30% of the time. Reports described diagnosis of cytomegalovirus status by the classifier as highly specific and sensitive.

The CDR3 is 16 amino acids. Germline CDR1 is MNHEY and CDR2 is SMNVEV (reference sequence). This clonotype originated in a female donor in good health and CMV-seronegative. The V call is TRBV27, the J call TRBJ2-1; TRBD2 agrees at 7 bases. Sequencing used PBMCs. This CDR3 is CASRLSPAGPYNEQFF. The CDR3 nucleotides are TGTGCCAGCAGGTTATCCCCAGCGGGACCCTACAATGAGCAGTTCTTC.